These T cell receptor beta chains were read from a single sample in a study of post-analysis software for immune sequencing data. TCRdb re-called the PCR reads through MiXCR, storing one row per CDR3 protein. Of hundreds of thousands of distinct CDR3 sequences listed, less than 35% are singletons. The source material was blood. Receptors were obtained from a girl between 5 and 17 years old with multiple sclerosis. CDR3s include the opening cysteine and the closing phenylalanine or tryptophan. Each record gives: D gene, clone size, V gene, J gene, CDR3 protein, CDR3 DNA. A D gene is named only where the DNA matches it firmly. Clone sizes are given selectively: once, few, many, or a class where the clone is expanded.

d_gene: .
abundance: .
v_gene: TRBV6-1
j_gene: TRBJ1-1
CDR3aa: CASSVNLGSSAEAFF
CDR3nt: TGTGCCAGCAGTGTGAATCTGGGAAGCTCGGCTGAAGCTTTCTTT

d_gene: TRBD2
abundance: .
v_gene: TRBV6-1
j_gene: TRBJ2-2
CDR3aa: CAVAGVSDTGELFF
CDR3nt: TGTGCCGTGGCGGGAGTCTCCGACACCGGGGAGCTGTTTTTT

d_gene: .
abundance: .
v_gene: TRBV7-2
j_gene: TRBJ2-7
CDR3aa: CASSLRAGASYEQYF
CDR3nt: TGTGCCAGCAGCCTACGGGCAGGGGCCTCCTACGAGCAGTACTTC

d_gene: TRBD2
abundance: .
v_gene: TRBV20-1
j_gene: TRBJ2-7
CDR3aa: CSAVRTSGSDEQYF
CDR3nt: TGCAGTGCTGTAAGGACTAGCGGGAGTGACGAGCAGTACTTC

d_gene: .
abundance: .
v_gene: TRBV14
j_gene: TRBJ1-6
CDR3aa: CASSHRLRLSYNSPLHF
CDR3nt: TGTGCCAGCAGCCACCGGCTTCGTCTCTCCTATAATTCACCCCTCCACTTT

d_gene: .
abundance: many
v_gene: TRBV20-1
j_gene: TRBJ2-5
CDR3aa: CSVPPWDLGPETQYF
CDR3nt: TGCAGTGTCCCGCCGTGGGACTTGGGGCCGGAGACCCAGTACTTC

d_gene: TRBD1
abundance: .
v_gene: TRBV15
j_gene: TRBJ1-5
CDR3aa: CATSTMGQGLYSNQPQHF
CDR3nt: TGTGCCACCAGCACTATGGGACAGGGTCTTTATAGCAATCAGCCCCAGCATTTT

d_gene: .
abundance: few
v_gene: TRBV4-3
j_gene: TRBJ2-3
CDR3aa: CASSQYWSVGVTDTQYF
CDR3nt: TGCGCCAGCAGCCAATATTGGTCTGTTGGCGTAACAGATACGCAGTATTTT

d_gene: TRBD1
abundance: few
v_gene: TRBV13
j_gene: TRBJ2-5
CDR3aa: CASSFRQGTWETQYF
CDR3nt: TGTGCCAGCAGCTTCAGACAGGGGACGTGGGAGACCCAGTACTTC

d_gene: .
abundance: .
v_gene: TRBV25-1
j_gene: TRBJ1-4
CDR3aa: CASSTPGPGSGKLFF
CDR3nt: TGTGCCAGCAGTACGCCGGGACCGGGCTCCGGAAAACTGTTTTTT

d_gene: TRBD2
abundance: few
v_gene: TRBV9
j_gene: TRBJ2-1
CDR3aa: CASTPSGRANEQFF
CDR3nt: TGTGCCAGCACCCCTAGCGGGAGGGCAAATGAGCAGTTCTTC

d_gene: .
abundance: few
v_gene: TRBV29-1
j_gene: TRBJ1-1
CDR3aa: CSVAFFRADQGAFF
CDR3nt: TGCAGCGTTGCATTCTTTAGGGCTGACCAGGGAGCTTTCTTT

d_gene: .
abundance: few
v_gene: TRBV20-1
j_gene: TRBJ2-3
CDR3aa: CSHRGKDRRSADTQYF
CDR3nt: TGCAGTCATAGGGGTAAGGACCGACGAAGTGCCGATACGCAGTATTTT

d_gene: .
abundance: few
v_gene: TRBV4-1
j_gene: TRBJ2-2
CDR3aa: CASSQGLQGWTGELFF
CDR3nt: TGCGCCAGCAGCCAAGGTCTGCAGGGATGGACCGGGGAGCTGTTTTTT

d_gene: TRBD1
abundance: .
v_gene: TRBV27
j_gene: TRBJ1-4
CDR3aa: CASRDRDNEKLFF
CDR3nt: TGTGCCAGCAGGGACAGGGATAATGAAAAACTGTTTTTT

d_gene: .
abundance: few
v_gene: TRBV2
j_gene: TRBJ1-2
CDR3aa: CAHGGSSYGYTF
CDR3nt: TGTGCCCACGGAGGGAGTAGCTATGGCTACACCTTC

d_gene: .
abundance: .
v_gene: TRBV5-1
j_gene: TRBJ2-7
CDR3aa: CASSLVGNEQYF
CDR3nt: TGCGCCAGCAGCTTGGTTGGTAATGAGCAGTACTTC

d_gene: TRBD1
abundance: few
v_gene: TRBV7-2
j_gene: TRBJ2-5
CDR3aa: CASSEGAGTQYF
CDR3nt: TGTGCCAGCAGCGAGGGGGCTGGGACCCAGTACTTC

d_gene: TRBD2
abundance: few
v_gene: TRBV7-9
j_gene: TRBJ2-1
CDR3aa: CASSGWTSGKHSYNEQFF
CDR3nt: TGTGCCAGCAGCGGATGGACTAGCGGCAAACACTCCTACAATGAGCAGTTCTTC

d_gene: .
abundance: .
v_gene: TRBV10-3
j_gene: TRBJ1-1
CDR3aa: CAISERWSVEAFF
CDR3nt: TGTGCCATCAGTGAGAGGTGGTCAGTCGAAGCTTTCTTT

d_gene: TRBD2
abundance: .
v_gene: TRBV29-1
j_gene: TRBJ2-1
CDR3aa: CSVGRAGGYNEQFF
CDR3nt: TGCAGCGTTGGACGTGCGGGGGGATACAATGAGCAGTTCTTC

d_gene: TRBD1
abundance: many
v_gene: TRBV20-1
j_gene: TRBJ1-5
CDR3aa: CSAASRGNSNQPQHF
CDR3nt: TGCAGTGCTGCCAGCAGGGGGAATAGCAATCAGCCCCAGCATTTT

d_gene: TRBD2
abundance: few
v_gene: TRBV20-1
j_gene: TRBJ2-7
CDR3aa: CSVRERDLYYEQYF
CDR3nt: TGCAGTGTCAGGGAGCGGGACCTTTACTACGAGCAGTACTTC

d_gene: TRBD1
abundance: .
v_gene: TRBV6-1
j_gene: TRBJ2-6
CDR3aa: CASSRKDRGLSGANVLTF
CDR3nt: TGTGCCAGCAGCAGGAAAGACAGGGGGCTATCCGGGGCCAACGTCCTGACTTTC

d_gene: .
abundance: few
v_gene: TRBV29-1
j_gene: TRBJ2-3
CDR3aa: CSVGPAADTQYF
CDR3nt: TGCAGCGTTGGTCCCGCGGCGGATACGCAGTATTTT

d_gene: TRBD1
abundance: .
v_gene: TRBV7-9
j_gene: TRBJ1-1
CDR3aa: CASRNSQGARPEAFF
CDR3nt: TGTGCCAGCAGAAACTCACAGGGGGCGCGTCCTGAAGCTTTCTTT